Shown below are 19 T cell receptor beta chains from a single sample sequenced in a study of regulatory T cells in long-lasting Graves disease. In building TCR beta libraries, iRepertoire HTBI primers were used together with Arm-PCR of CDR3 regions. TCRdb ran MiXCR on the multiplex PCR reads and lists one entry per CDR3 protein. The sample has fewer than 350,000 distinct CDR3 sequences, over 15% seen once. The time point: newly diagnosed GD, antithyroid drugs for less than 3 months. PBMC RNA was the source of the TCR library. Source: peripheral blood mononuclear cells (PBMCs), taken at new diagnosis, from a patient treated with antithyroid drugs. These receptors originate from a female donor with Graves disease.

About this clonotype itself: A far larger clone is just one base off, so this is likely a read error. The conserved phenylalanine or tryptophan is not found at the CDR3 terminus, so this likely reflects a read error. The chain combines TRBV27 with TRBJ2-7, with D possibly being TRBD2 (5 bases). Germline values: CDR1 MNHEY, CDR2 SMNVEV (reference sequence). The V end was cut by 4 bases, the J end by 7 bases, with 14 bases between. This CDR3 contains 13 residues. The CDR3 sequence is CASSSQPRGEQYS. DNA of the CDR3: TGTGCCAGCAGTTCCCAACCCCGCGGGGAGCAGTACTCC.

The J gene is TRBJ1-1, the V gene TRBV25-1; D unclear. The CDR3 spans 13 residues. Germline V gene sequence: CDR1 MGHDK, CDR2 SYGVNS. V was trimmed by 4 bases and J by 0 bases, leaving 6 bases between them. The CDR3 is CASSAPLNTEAFF. CDR3 in DNA: TGTGCCAGCAGTGCCCCATTGAACACTGAAGCTTTCTTT.

The chain's CDR3 is CASSPDSDYGYTF. CDR3 nucleotides: TGTGCCAGTAGTCCCGACAGCGACTATGGCTACACCTTC. This chain joins TRBV19 and TRBJ1-2, with TRBD1 as a possible D gene (5 bases). Germline V CDR1 and CDR2: LNHDA, SQIVND (reference sequence). V lost 5 bases to trimming and J lost 3 bases, with 10 bases between them. The CDR3 contains 13 residues.

This chain uses TRBV5-1 with TRBJ2-1; the match to TRBD2 covers 7 bases. Germline V gives CDR1 SGHRS, CDR2 YFSETQ. Germline trimming cut 4 bases from V and 8 bases from J; bases unmatched to any gene: 9. The CDR3 runs to 14 residues. The CDR3 DNA reads as TGCGCCAGCAGCCGCGGTGCGGGAGCCGATGAGCAGTTCTTC. Translated: CASSRGAGADEQFF.

As concerns this clonotype: A much larger clonotype is one base distant, so this may be a read error. The CDR3 spells CASSVGADYSGNIIYF. DNA of the CDR3: TGTGCCAGCAGCGTAGGGGCAGACTACTCTGGAAACATCATATATTTT. The chain combines TRBV9 with TRBJ1-3; the D is unclear. The CDR3 loop spans 16 amino acids. Germline V gene lookup returns CDR1 SGDLS and CDR2 YYNGEE.

Turning to this clonotype: With a far larger clone one base away, a read error is the likely cause. This chain joins TRBV11-3 and TRBJ1-1, with D perhaps TRBD1 (5 bases). This CDR3 is built from 14 residues. Germline loops: CDR1 SGHNT, CDR2 YENEEA. V shed 7 bases and J shed 5 bases, with 17 bases lying between them. CDR3 region: CASNFGHTVTEAFF. DNA for the CDR3: TGTGCCAGCAATTTCGGACACACAGTGACTGAAGCTTTCTTT.

Ten or more counts support this clonotype. The V and J genes are TRBV19 and TRBJ1-5; D is possibly TRBD1 (5 bases). Trimming took 4 bases from V and 5 from J, leaving 15 bases between them. The CDR3 runs 15 residues. CDR1 and CDR2 from the germline V gene are LNHDA and SQIVND (reference sequence). The CDR3 nucleotides read TGTGCCAGTAGTACGTCGGGGGATAGTTATCAGCCCCAGCATTTT. The encoded protein is CASSTSGDSYQPQHF. The full variable domain, rest sourced from reference TRBV19 and TRBJ1-5, is DGGITQSPKYLFRKEGQNVTLSCEQNLNHDAMYWYRQDPGQGLRLIYYSQIVNDFQKGDIAEGYSVSREKKESFPLTVTSAQKNPTAFYLCASSTSGDSYQPQHFGDGTRLSIL.

Many counts were recorded for this clonotype. V gene TRBV11-1 combines with J gene TRBJ1-2, with D maybe TRBD1 (5 bases). Germline V lookup: CDR1 SGHAT, CDR2 FQDESV (reference sequence). With 5 bases removed from V and 7 bases from J, the gap between germline ends came to 20 bases. There are 15 residues in the CDR3. The DNA of the CDR3 is TGTGCCAGCAGCCCCTCAGGGATCCCTGGTCCTGGCTACACCTTC. This sequence encodes CASSPSGIPGPGYTF.

There are many counts of this clonotype. This chain uses TRBV20-1 with TRBJ1-1; 7 bases map to TRBD1. This CDR3 spans 14 amino acids. Germline CDR1 is DFQATT and CDR2 is SNEGSKA (reference sequence). V was clipped by 4 bases and J by 2 bases; unmatched bases: 7. The CDR3 region has the DNA TGCAGTGCTAACAGGGACAGCAGAAACACTGAAGCTTTCTTT. Its protein product is CSANRDSRNTEAFF.

A few counts support this clonotype. This chain links TRBV3-1 with TRBJ2-1; D may be TRBD2 (5 bases). The germline CDR1 and CDR2 sequences are LGHDT and YNNKEL (reference sequence). CDR3 length equals 15 residues. V was clipped by 7 bases and J by 6 bases, with 19 bases between them. CDR3 DNA sequence: TGTGCCAGCAACCACCGGACTCTGGGAAGCAATGAGCAGTTCTTC. It specifies CASNHRTLGSNEQFF.

This clonotype was found once. A single base separates this from a much larger clone, so it may be a read error. The chain is built from TRBV6-2 or TRBV6-3 and TRBJ2-5; no clear D. The length of the CDR3 is 14 residues. Germline values: CDR1 MNHEY, CDR2 SVGEGT. Trimming took 5 bases from V and 9 from J, leaving 19 bases between them. CDR3 loop: CASSERTYIEAQYF. CDR3 nucleotides: TGTGCCAGCAGTGAACGGACCTATATTGAGGCCCAGTACTTC.

This clonotype was seen repeatedly, ten times or more. CDR3 in DNA: TGTGCCAGCAGTTCCTCTGGACAGGGTCCCTACGAGCAGTACTTC. Protein: CASSSSGQGPYEQYF. The chain is built from TRBV28 and TRBJ2-7; 8 nucleotides align to TRBD1. V gave up 4 bases and J gave up 2 bases; unmatched junction bases: 7. The CDR3 spans 15 residues. Per the germline V gene, CDR1 is MDHEN and CDR2 is SYDVKM.

This clonotype was seen ten or more times. The genes are TRBV11-2 and TRBJ2-3; D remains unclear. CDR3 length equals 12 residues. V gave up 2 bases and J gave up 6 bases, with 6 bases separating them. Germline CDR1 SGHAT, CDR2 FQNNGV. CDR3 loop: CASSLIRDTQYF. The CDR3 DNA reads TGTGCCAGCAGCTTAATTCGGGATACGCAGTATTTT.

As regards this clonotype: A read error likely explains this, since a far larger clone differs by one base. V and J are TRBV11-3 and TRBJ2-1; 11 nucleotides line up with TRBD2. Germline V lookup: CDR1 SGHNT, CDR2 YENEEA. There are 17 residues in the CDR3. The chain's CDR3 is CASSPRLAGNLYDEQFF. The DNA of the CDR3 is TGTGCCAGCAGCCCAAGACTAGCGGGGAACCTCTACGATGAGCAGTTCTTC.

This chain links TRBV5-1 with TRBJ2-1; D is undetermined. V dropped 0 bases and J dropped 8 bases, with 15 bases sitting between them. This CDR3 has 15 amino acids. CDR1 SGHRS and CDR2 YFSETQ come from the germline V gene. CDR3 sequence: CASSLESSRTDEQFF. CDR3 nucleotides: TGCGCCAGCAGCTTGGAATCAAGTCGGACCGATGAGCAGTTCTTC.

The chain uses TRBV6-1 and TRBJ2-1; D uncertain. The CDR3 loop spans 10 amino acids. Germline V gives CDR1 MNHNS, CDR2 SASEGT. Trimming left V 6 bases short and J 10 bases short, with 7 bases between. This CDR3 reads CASSPAEQFF. For the CDR3, the DNA is TGTGCCAGCAGCCCCGCCGAGCAGTTCTTC.

This clonotype occurred a few times. The genes are TRBV5-6 and TRBJ2-7; TRBD1 aligns across 7 bases. This CDR3 contains 17 residues. The V gene's germline CDR1 is SGHDT and CDR2 YYEEEE. The V gene end was trimmed by 4 bases and the J gene end by 0 bases; junction bases not matched to a gene: 13. CDR3 region: CASSHLPGQSSSYEQYF. The CDR3 DNA is TGTGCCAGCAGCCATTTACCGGGACAGTCAAGCTCCTACGAGCAGTACTTC.

This clonotype has a count of ten or more. For the CDR3, the DNA is TGTGCCAGCAGTACTAATTCCTACGAGCAGTACTTC. Translation gives CASSTNSYEQYF. V is TRBV28 and J is TRBJ2-7; D call uncertain. CDR1 MDHEN and CDR2 SYDVKM come from the germline V gene. The CDR3 has 12 amino acids. V was pared by 5 bases and J by 1 base, with 6 bases between.

This clonotype was picked up many times. The V and J genes are TRBV19 and TRBJ2-7; 10 bases are shared with TRBD2. V shed 2 bases, J shed 4 bases, and the junction held 5 bases outside the gene matches. This CDR3 region has 15 residues. Germline assignment: CDR1 LNHDA and CDR2 SQIVND (reference sequence). The CDR3 spells CASSISTSGTYEQYF. CDR3 in DNA: TGTGCCAGTAGTATATCCACTAGCGGGACTTACGAGCAGTACTTC.